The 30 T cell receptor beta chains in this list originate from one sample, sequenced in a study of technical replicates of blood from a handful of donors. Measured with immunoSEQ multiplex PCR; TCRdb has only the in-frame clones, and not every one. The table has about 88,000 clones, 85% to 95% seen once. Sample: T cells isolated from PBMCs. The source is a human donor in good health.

The CDR3 DNA sequence: TGTGCCAGCAGTTTCCTCGGACAGACCAATCAGCCCCAGCATTTT. It specifies CASSFLGQTNQPQHF. This chain uses TRBV27 with TRBJ1-5; D perhaps matches TRBD1 (6 bases). Germline V gene sequence: CDR1 MNHEY, CDR2 SMNVEV (reference sequence). The V end lost 3 bases, the J end lost 3 bases, and 12 bases lay between the germline ends. This CDR3 is 15 amino acids long.

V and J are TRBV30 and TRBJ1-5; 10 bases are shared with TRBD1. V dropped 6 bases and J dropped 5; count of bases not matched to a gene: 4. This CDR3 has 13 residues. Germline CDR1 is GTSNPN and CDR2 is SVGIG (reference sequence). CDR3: CACKGQGHQPQHF. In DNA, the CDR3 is TGTGCCTGTAAGGGACAGGGGCATCAGCCCCAGCATTTT.

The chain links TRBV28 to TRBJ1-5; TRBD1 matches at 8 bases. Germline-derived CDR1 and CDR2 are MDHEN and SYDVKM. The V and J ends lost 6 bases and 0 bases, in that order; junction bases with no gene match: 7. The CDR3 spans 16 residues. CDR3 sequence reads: CASRPRDRYSNQPQHF. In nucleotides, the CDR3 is TGTGCCAGCAGACCCCGGGACAGGTATAGCAATCAGCCCCAGCATTTT.

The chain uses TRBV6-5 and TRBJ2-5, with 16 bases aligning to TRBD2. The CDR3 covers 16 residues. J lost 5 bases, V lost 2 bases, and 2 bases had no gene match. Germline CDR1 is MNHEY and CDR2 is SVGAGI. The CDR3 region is CASSYRGLAGGETQYF. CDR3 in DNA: TGTGCCAGCAGTTACCGGGGACTAGCGGGAGGGGAGACCCAGTACTTC.

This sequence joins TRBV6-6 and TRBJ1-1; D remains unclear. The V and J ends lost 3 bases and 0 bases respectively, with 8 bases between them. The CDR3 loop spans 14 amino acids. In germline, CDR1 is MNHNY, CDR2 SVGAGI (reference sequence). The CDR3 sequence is CASSYSYLNTEAFF. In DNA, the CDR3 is TGTGCCAGCAGTTATAGTTACTTGAACACTGAAGCTTTCTTT.

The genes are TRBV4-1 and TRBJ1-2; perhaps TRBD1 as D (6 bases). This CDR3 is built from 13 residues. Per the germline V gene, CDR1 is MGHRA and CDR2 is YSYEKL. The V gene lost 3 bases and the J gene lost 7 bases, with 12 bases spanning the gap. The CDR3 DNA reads TGCGCCAGCAGCCAGGATGGACAGTCTGGCTACACCTTC. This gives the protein CASSQDGQSGYTF.

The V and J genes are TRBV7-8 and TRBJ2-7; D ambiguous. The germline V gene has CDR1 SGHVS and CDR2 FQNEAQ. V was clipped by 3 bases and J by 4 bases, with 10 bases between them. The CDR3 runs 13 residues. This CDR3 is CASSFRGRYEQYF. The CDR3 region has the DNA TGTGCCAGCAGCTTTAGAGGAAGGTACGAGCAGTACTTC.

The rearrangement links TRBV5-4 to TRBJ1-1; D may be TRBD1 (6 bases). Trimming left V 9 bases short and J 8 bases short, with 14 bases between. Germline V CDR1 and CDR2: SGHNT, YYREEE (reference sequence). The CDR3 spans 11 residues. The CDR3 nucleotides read TGTGCCACCGGACAGAATCTAGAAGCTTTCTTT. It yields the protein CATGQNLEAFF.

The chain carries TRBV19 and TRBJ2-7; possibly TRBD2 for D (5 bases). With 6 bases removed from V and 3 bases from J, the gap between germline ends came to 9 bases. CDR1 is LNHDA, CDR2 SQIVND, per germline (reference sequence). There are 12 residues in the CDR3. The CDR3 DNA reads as TGTGCCAGTAGCTTGAGCGGCTACGAGCAGTACTTC. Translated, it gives CASSLSGYEQYF.

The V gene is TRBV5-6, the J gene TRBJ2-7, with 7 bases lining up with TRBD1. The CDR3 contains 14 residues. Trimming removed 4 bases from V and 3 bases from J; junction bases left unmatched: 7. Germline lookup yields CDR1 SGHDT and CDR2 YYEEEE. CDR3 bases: TGTGCCAGCAGCGACGACAGGGAAGTCTACGAGCAGTACTTC. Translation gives CASSDDREVYEQYF. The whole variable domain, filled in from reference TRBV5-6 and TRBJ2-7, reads DAGVTQSPTHLIKTRGQQVTLRCSPKSGHDTVSWYQQALGQGPQFIFQYYEEEERQRGNFPDRFSGHQFPNYSSELNVNALLLGDSALYLCASSDDREVYEQYFGPGTRLTVT.

The CDR3 sequence: CASSFLSVSSYNEQFF. CDR3 in DNA: TGTGCCAGCAGCTTTTTATCTGTGAGCTCCTACAATGAGCAGTTCTTC. The rearrangement links TRBV7-8 to TRBJ2-1; D remains unclear. Deletions cut 3 bases from V and 0 bases from J, with 12 bases between. The germline V gene encodes CDR1 SGHVS and CDR2 FQNEAQ. The CDR3 length is 16 residues.

CDR3 nucleotide sequence: TGTGCCAGCAGCGTCACCACTAGCTCCTACAATGAGCAGTTCTTC. Translated: CASSVTTSSYNEQFF. The rearrangement uses TRBV9 and TRBJ2-1, with a tentative D call TRBD2 (5 bases). The CDR3 runs to 15 residues. The germline gives CDR1 SGDLS, CDR2 YYNGEE. The V end was cut by 2 bases, the J end by 0 bases, with 9 bases between.

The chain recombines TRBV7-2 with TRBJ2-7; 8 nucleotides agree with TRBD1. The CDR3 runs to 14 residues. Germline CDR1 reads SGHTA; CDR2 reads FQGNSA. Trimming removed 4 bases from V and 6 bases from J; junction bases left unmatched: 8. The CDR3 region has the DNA TGTGCCAGCAGCTCGAGGACAGGGTTGGTCGAGCAGTACTTC. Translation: CASSSRTGLVEQYF. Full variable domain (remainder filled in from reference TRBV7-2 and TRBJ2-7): GAGVSQSPSNKVTEKGKDVELRCDPISGHTALYWYRQSLGQGLEFLIYFQGNSAPDKSGLPSDRFSAERTGGSVSTLTIQRTQQEDSAVYLCASSSRTGLVEQYFGPGTRLTVT.

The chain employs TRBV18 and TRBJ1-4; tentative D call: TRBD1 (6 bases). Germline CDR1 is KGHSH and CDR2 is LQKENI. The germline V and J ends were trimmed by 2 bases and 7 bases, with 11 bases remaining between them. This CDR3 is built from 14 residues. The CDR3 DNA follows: TGTGCCAGCTCACCAGGGGGGGCCGGTGAAAAACTGTTTTTT. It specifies CASSPGGAGEKLFF.

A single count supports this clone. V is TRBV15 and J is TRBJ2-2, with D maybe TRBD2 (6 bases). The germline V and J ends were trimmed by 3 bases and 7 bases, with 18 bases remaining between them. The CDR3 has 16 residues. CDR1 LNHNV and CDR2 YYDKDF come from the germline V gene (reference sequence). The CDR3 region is CATSSQWGVTRGELFF. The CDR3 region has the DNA TGTGCCACCAGCAGTCAATGGGGGGTAACACGCGGGGAGCTGTTTTTT.

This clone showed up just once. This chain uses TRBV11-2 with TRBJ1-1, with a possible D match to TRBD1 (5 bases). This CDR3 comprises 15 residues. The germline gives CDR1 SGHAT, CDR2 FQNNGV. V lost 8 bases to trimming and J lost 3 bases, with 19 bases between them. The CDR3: CASARRSVGDTEAFF. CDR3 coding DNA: TGTGCCAGCGCACGACGCTCGGTAGGGGACACTGAAGCTTTCTTT.

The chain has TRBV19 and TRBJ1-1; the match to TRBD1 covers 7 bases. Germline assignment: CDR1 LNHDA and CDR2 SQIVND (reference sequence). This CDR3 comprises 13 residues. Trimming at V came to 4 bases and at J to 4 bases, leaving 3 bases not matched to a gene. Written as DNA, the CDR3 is TGTGCCAGTAGTACGACAGGGTCCACTGAAGCTTTCTTT. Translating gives CASSTTGSTEAFF.

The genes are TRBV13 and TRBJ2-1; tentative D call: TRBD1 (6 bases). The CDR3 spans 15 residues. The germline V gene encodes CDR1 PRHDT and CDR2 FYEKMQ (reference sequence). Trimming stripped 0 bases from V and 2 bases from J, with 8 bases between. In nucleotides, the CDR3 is TGTGCCAGCAGCTTAGGGGACAGAACCTACAATGAGCAGTTCTTC. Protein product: CASSLGDRTYNEQFF.

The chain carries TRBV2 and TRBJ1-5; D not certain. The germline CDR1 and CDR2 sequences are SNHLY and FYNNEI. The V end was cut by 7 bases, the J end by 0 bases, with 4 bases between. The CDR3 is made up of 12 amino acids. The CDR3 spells CASTGSNQPQHF. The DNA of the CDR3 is TGTGCCAGCACAGGTAGCAATCAGCCCCAGCATTTT.

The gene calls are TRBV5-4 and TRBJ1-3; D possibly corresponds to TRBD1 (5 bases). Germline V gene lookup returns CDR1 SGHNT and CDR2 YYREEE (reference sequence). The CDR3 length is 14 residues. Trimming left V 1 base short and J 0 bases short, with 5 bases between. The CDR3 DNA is TGTGCCAGCAGCTTGACAGGCTCTGGAAACACCATATATTTT. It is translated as CASSLTGSGNTIYF. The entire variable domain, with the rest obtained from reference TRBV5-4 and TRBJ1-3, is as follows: ETGVTQSPTHLIKTRGQQVTLRCSSQSGHNTVSWYQQALGQGPQFIFQYYREEENGRGNFPPRFSGLQFPNYSSELNVNALELDDSALYLCASSLTGSGNTIYFGEGSWLTVV.

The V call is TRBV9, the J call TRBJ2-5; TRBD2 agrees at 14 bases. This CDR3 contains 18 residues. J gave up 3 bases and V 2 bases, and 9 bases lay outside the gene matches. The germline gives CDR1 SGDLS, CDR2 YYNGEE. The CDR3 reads CASSVGTSGRVGEETQYF. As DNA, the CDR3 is TGTGCCAGCAGCGTGGGGACTAGCGGGAGAGTGGGGGAAGAGACCCAGTACTTC.

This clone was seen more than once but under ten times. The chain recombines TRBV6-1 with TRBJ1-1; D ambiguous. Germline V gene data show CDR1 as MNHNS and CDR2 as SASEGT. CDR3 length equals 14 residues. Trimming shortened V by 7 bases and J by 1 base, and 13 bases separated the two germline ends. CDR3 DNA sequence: TGTGCCAGCAAAAGTGAACCGAGGAACACTGAAGCTTTCTTT. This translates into CASKSEPRNTEAFF.

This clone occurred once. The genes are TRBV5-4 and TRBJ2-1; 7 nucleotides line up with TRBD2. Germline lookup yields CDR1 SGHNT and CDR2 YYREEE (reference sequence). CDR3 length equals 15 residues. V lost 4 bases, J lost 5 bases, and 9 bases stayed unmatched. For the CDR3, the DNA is TGTGCCAGCAGCCCAAGCGGGGCGAGAAACAATGAGCAGTTCTTC. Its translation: CASSPSGARNNEQFF.

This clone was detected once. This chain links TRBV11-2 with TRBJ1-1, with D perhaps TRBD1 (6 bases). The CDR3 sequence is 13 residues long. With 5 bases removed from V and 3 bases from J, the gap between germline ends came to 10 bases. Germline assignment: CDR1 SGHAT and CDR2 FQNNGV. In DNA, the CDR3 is TGTGCCAGCAGCGCACAGGGATACACTGAAGCTTTCTTT. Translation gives CASSAQGYTEAFF.

CDR3 sequence reads: CASSQNRDSSYEQYF. The CDR3 nucleotides are TGCGCCAGCAGCCAAAACCGGGACAGCTCCTACGAGCAGTACTTC. The gene calls are TRBV4-1 and TRBJ2-7; 7 bases are shared with TRBD1. Germline values: CDR1 MGHRA, CDR2 YSYEKL. The CDR3 is made up of 15 amino acids. V lost 2 bases to trimming and J lost 0 bases; unmatched junction nucleotides: 4.

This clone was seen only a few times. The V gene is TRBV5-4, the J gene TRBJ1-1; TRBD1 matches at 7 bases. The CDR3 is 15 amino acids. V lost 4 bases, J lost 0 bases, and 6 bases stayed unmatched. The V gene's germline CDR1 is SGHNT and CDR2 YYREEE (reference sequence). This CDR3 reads CASSLWTGLNTEAFF. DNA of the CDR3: TGTGCCAGCAGCCTTTGGACAGGACTGAACACTGAAGCTTTCTTT.

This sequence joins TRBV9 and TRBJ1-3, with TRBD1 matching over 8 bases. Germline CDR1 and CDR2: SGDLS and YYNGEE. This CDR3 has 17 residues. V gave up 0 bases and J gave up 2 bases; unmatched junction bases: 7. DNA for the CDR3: TGTGCCAGCAGCGTAGACTTGACAGGGGCTACTGGAAACACCATATATTTT. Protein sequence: CASSVDLTGATGNTIYF.

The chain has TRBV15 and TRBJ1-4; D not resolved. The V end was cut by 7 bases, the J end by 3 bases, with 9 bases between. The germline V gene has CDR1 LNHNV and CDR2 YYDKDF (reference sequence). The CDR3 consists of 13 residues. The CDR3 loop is CATKAGANEKLFF. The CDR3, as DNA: TGTGCCACCAAAGCCGGTGCTAATGAAAAACTGTTTTTT.

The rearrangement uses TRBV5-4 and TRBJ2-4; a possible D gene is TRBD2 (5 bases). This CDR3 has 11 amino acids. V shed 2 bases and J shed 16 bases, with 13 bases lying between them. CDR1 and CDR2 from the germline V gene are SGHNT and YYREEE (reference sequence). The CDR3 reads CASSFESEEYF. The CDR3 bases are TGTGCCAGCAGCTTCGAATCGGAGGAATACTTC.

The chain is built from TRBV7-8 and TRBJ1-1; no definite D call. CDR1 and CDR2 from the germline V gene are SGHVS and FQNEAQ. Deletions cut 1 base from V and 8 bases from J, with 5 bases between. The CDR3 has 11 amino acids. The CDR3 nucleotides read TGTGCCAGCAGCTTAGGCCAGGAAGCTTTCTTT. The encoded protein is CASSLGQEAFF.